This T cell receptor (beta chain) was recorded in a study of regulatory T cells in long-lasting Graves disease. CDR1 is MNHNS and CDR2 is SASEGT in the germline V gene. CDR3 length equals 14 residues. V shed 0 bases and J shed 8 bases, with 11 bases lying between them. This clonotype was observed at least ten times. Specified time point: newly diagnosed GD, antithyroid drugs for less than 3 months. PBMC RNA served as the TCR library source. Arm-PCR with iRepertoire HTBI primers amplified the CDR3 regions for these TCR beta libraries. TCRdb processed the multiplex PCR reads anew with MiXCR; each CDR3 protein has one entry. In the table there are 440,000 or so distinct CDR3 sequences, 14% to 15% of which are singletons. This same sample was also part of a study on T cells in Graves' hyperthyroidism and ophthalmopathy.

The input for sequencing was peripheral blood mononuclear cells (PBMCs), taken at new diagnosis, from a patient treated with antithyroid drugs. This rearrangement joins TRBV6-1 to TRBJ1-5; unclear D gene. The clonotype was recovered from a woman in her 30s with Graves disease. CDR3 sequence reads: CASSEANQRKPQHF. The CDR3 region has the DNA TGTGCCAGCAGTGAAGCGAACCAAAGGAAGCCCCAGCATTTT.